These T cell receptor beta chains were read from a single sample in a study of blood T cell repertoires in COVID-19. Clones were read by immunoSEQ multiplex PCR, and TCRdb kept only the in-frame ones, dropping some. The sample yields fewer than 250,000 clones, less than 90% seen once. The sample consisted of peripheral blood. The receptors shown here come from a woman between 65 and 79 years old with active or convalescent COVID-19. CDR3s include the opening cysteine and the closing phenylalanine or tryptophan. A D gene is named only where the DNA matches it firmly. Some rows have no size entry. The others give once, few or many, or a class for an expanded clone.

CDR3nt,CDR3aa,v_gene,len,abundance,j_gene,d_gene
TGTGCCAGTAGTCTCCTGGGACAGGGGAACGAGCAGTACTTC,CASSLLGQGNEQYF,TRBV19,14,-,TRBJ2-7,TRBD1
TGTGCCAGCTCACAGTCCGACAGGGAGGCTTTCTTT,CASSQSDREAFF,TRBV18,12,few,TRBJ1-1,TRBD1
TGTGCCACCAGACAGGGGACCTACGAGCAGTACTTC,CATRQGTYEQYF,TRBV6-5,12,-,TRBJ2-7,TRBD1
TGTGCCAGCAGTTTCCGGGACAGGGGCCTGGCTAATGAAAAACTGTTTTTT,CASSFRDRGLANEKLFF,TRBV6-2/TRBV6-3,17,-,TRBJ1-4,TRBD1
TGTGCCAGCAGCTTAGGGGTAGCGGGAGGAACACTCGATGAGCAGTTCTTC,CASSLGVAGGTLDEQFF,TRBV7-8,17,few,TRBJ2-1,TRBD2
TGTGCCAGCACCCCAGGAGGGTACAATGAGCAGTTCTTC,CASTPGGYNEQFF,TRBV11-2,13,-,TRBJ2-1,-
TGTGCCAGCAGCTTAGGGACTGGGGGTGGTTATGAGCAGTTCTTC,CASSLGTGGGYEQFF,TRBV5-4,15,-,TRBJ2-1,-
TGTGCCAGTAGAATAGGACAGGGCCATGGCTACACCTTC,CASRIGQGHGYTF,TRBV19,13,few,TRBJ1-2,TRBD1
TGTGCCTGGGGTAGCGGTATAGCAACCTACGAGCAGTACTTC,CAWGSGIATYEQYF,TRBV30,14,-,TRBJ2-7,-
TGTGCCAGCAGCTTTGGGACAGGGGGCTCCTACGAGCAGTACTTC,CASSFGTGGSYEQYF,TRBV7-9,15,-,TRBJ2-7,TRBD1
TGTGCCTGGAGTGTGGGCGGGTACGAGCAGTACTTC,CAWSVGGYEQYF,TRBV30,12,-,TRBJ2-7,-
TGTGCCAGCAGCCCACAGGGGCCCGGGACTGCTGATACGCAGTATTTT,CASSPQGPGTADTQYF,TRBV7-9,16,-,TRBJ2-3,-
TGTGCCAGCCACCGGACAGGGGGTAATTCACCCCTCCACTTT,CASHRTGGNSPLHF,TRBV5-4,14,few,TRBJ1-6,TRBD1
TGTGCCAGCAGCTTAATGGGGCAAGTCTCGGGCAATCAGCCCCAGCATTTT,CASSLMGQVSGNQPQHF,TRBV5-8,17,-,TRBJ1-5,-
TGTGCCAGCAGTCCAGACAGGGATCAGCCCCAGCATTTT,CASSPDRDQPQHF,TRBV7-2,13,-,TRBJ1-5,TRBD1
TGTGCCAGCAGTAGACTTCTAGGGGATCAGCCCCAGCATTTT,CASSRLLGDQPQHF,TRBV27,14,few,TRBJ1-5,-
TGCGCCAGCAGCTACGAAGGGAGATCACCCCTCCACTTT,CASSYEGRSPLHF,TRBV5-1,13,-,TRBJ1-6,-
TGTGCCAGCAACAACTGGGGGGACCCCACAGATACGCAGTATTTT,CASNNWGDPTDTQYF,TRBV27,15,-,TRBJ2-3,-
TGTGCCAGCAGTTTATCAGGGGGCGAGGGCTACACCTTC,CASSLSGGEGYTF,TRBV28,13,-,TRBJ1-2,TRBD1
TGTGCCAGTGGAGAGCAGAACCAAGAGACCCAGTACTTC,CASGEQNQETQYF,TRBV19,13,-,TRBJ2-5,-
TGTGCCAGCAGTTACTTGGGACAGCATTATGGCTACACCTTC,CASSYLGQHYGYTF,TRBV6-6,14,-,TRBJ1-2,TRBD1
TGTGCCAGCAGCTTCTCAGCGGGGTACACCGGGGAGCTGTTTTTT,CASSFSAGYTGELFF,TRBV9,15,once,TRBJ2-2,TRBD2
TGTGCCAGCAGCCCCTGGGACAGGCCGAATCAGCCCCAGCATTTT,CASSPWDRPNQPQHF,TRBV27,15,-,TRBJ1-5,TRBD1
TGTGCCAGCTCACCAAGGGACAGGGGGCGCGAGCAGTACTTC,CASSPRDRGREQYF,TRBV18,14,-,TRBJ2-7,TRBD1
TGTGCCAGCAGCGGACAGTTGAACACTGAAGCTTTCTTT,CASSGQLNTEAFF,TRBV7-2,13,few,TRBJ1-1,-
TGTGCCAGCAGCCAGGGGCTGCAAGAGACCCAGTACTTC,CASSQGLQETQYF,TRBV4-2,13,-,TRBJ2-5,-
TGTGCCAGCAGCCAAGAAGCGGGTACGCAGTATTTT,CASSQEAGTQYF,TRBV7-3,12,few,TRBJ2-3,-
TGCGCCAGCAGCCGATCCGGGACAGAGAATGAAAAACTGTTTTTT,CASSRSGTENEKLFF,TRBV5-1,15,-,TRBJ1-4,TRBD1
TGTGCCAGCTCACCCCCGGGCCTCCGGGGATTGAACACTGAAGCTTTCTTT,CASSPPGLRGLNTEAFF,TRBV18,17,-,TRBJ1-1,-
TGCGCCAGCAGCCAAGGCCTTGGGGGAGGGAGAGATCAGCCCCAGCATTTT,CASSQGLGGGRDQPQHF,TRBV4-1,17,-,TRBJ1-5,-
TGCGCCAGCAGCCCGGACTATCCCACCTACAATGAGCAGTTCTTC,CASSPDYPTYNEQFF,TRBV5-1,15,-,TRBJ2-1,-
TGTGCCAGCAGGACCCGGGGGGCTTTCTTT,CASRTRGAFF,TRBV28,10,-,TRBJ1-1,-
TGTGCCATCAGGGGAGGGGGCTCCTACGAGCAGTACTTC,CAIRGGGSYEQYF,TRBV10-3,13,-,TRBJ2-7,-
TGCAGCGGGCTACAGGGGGCCGAGGAAAAACTGTTTTTT,CSGLQGAEEKLFF,TRBV29-1,13,-,TRBJ1-4,TRBD1
TGTGCCAGCAGCCAAGAGGACAGCAGTAATTCACCCCTCCACTTT,CASSQEDSSNSPLHF,TRBV3-1/TRBV3-2,15,-,TRBJ1-6,-
TGTGCCAGCACCTCCGTAGCCGGCAATGAGCAGTTCTTC,CASTSVAGNEQFF,TRBV12-3/TRBV12-4,13,-,TRBJ2-1,-
TGTGCCAGCAGTTACTTCAGGGCCCCGCATCAGCCCCAGCATTTT,CASSYFRAPHQPQHF,TRBV6-2/TRBV6-3,15,-,TRBJ1-5,-
TGTGCCAGCAGTTACGTGGGAGGGAGCCCAGATACGCAGTATTTT,CASSYVGGSPDTQYF,TRBV6-2/TRBV6-3,15,-,TRBJ2-3,TRBD2
TGCAGTGCTAGTGGGGCGCGGACAGGGGGCGTGTATGGCTACACCTTC,CSASGARTGGVYGYTF,TRBV20-1,16,-,TRBJ1-2,TRBD1
TGTGCCACCAGCGACAAGACAGGGCCGGGCGAAAAACTGTTTTTT,CATSDKTGPGEKLFF,TRBV24-1,15,-,TRBJ1-4,TRBD1
TGCGCCAGCAGCCAAACAGGGGGGGAAGGCGGCTACACCTTC,CASSQTGGEGGYTF,TRBV4-3,14,-,TRBJ1-2,TRBD1
TGTGCCAGCAGCTCGACACCGGGACAGATACACGGCTACACCTTC,CASSSTPGQIHGYTF,TRBV7-3,15,few,TRBJ1-2,TRBD1
TGCGCCAGCAGTGAGATCGGACAGGGGGGGGCCAACGTCCTGACTTTC,CASSEIGQGGANVLTF,TRBV10-2,16,-,TRBJ2-6,TRBD1
TGCGCCAGCAGCACGGGGACTAGCGGGGGTACACGGGAGACCCAGTACTTC,CASSTGTSGGTRETQYF,TRBV5-1,17,-,TRBJ2-5,TRBD2
TGCGCCAGCAGCTTGGCCTTGGACAGGGCGAATGAGCAGTTCTTC,CASSLALDRANEQFF,TRBV5-1,15,-,TRBJ2-1,TRBD1
TGTGCCAGCAGCCCCTGGGCAGGTAACACTGAAGCTTTCTTT,CASSPWAGNTEAFF,TRBV3-1/TRBV3-2,14,few,TRBJ1-1,-